The sequence of this T cell receptor beta chain was determined in a study of patients and donors after allogeneic stem cell transplantation. Trimming took off 3 bases at V and 5 bases at J, with 13 bases between the two ends. The CDR3 totals 14 residues. TCRdb used MiXCR to reprocess the RT-PCR reads, holding one entry per CDR3 protein. In the table there are about 410,000 distinct CDR3 sequences, 16% of which are singletons. The source of this sequence is a human donor who was either an allogeneic HSCT recipient or a stem cell or donor lymphocyte infusion donor (not recorded which). It is not recorded whose cells these are; they may come from a transplant donor. The chain joins TRBV12-3 or TRBV12-4 to TRBJ2-5, with D unclear. Sequencing was carried out using blood, either unsorted or a sorted T cell fraction (not recorded which). CDR3: CASSFNPLMETQYF. The CDR3 DNA reads as TGTGCCAGCAGTTTTAACCCACTGATGGAGACCCAGTACTTC.